Each of the 8 T cell receptor beta chains below was sequenced from the same sample in a study of control samples from healthy donors and cancer patients. Measured with immunoSEQ multiplex PCR; TCRdb has only the in-frame clones, and not every one. This table holds about 130,000 clones, almost 95% found once. The sample comprised PBMCs. The receptors originated from a man older than 75 with head and neck cancer.

V and J are TRBV3-1 (or the pseudogene TRBV3-2) and TRBJ2-7; 10 nucleotides line up with TRBD1. The CDR3 is 16 residues long. CDR1 LGHDT and CDR2 YNNKEL come from the germline V gene (reference sequence). V lost 0 bases, J lost 7 bases, and 9 bases stayed unmatched. The CDR3 sequence: CASSQEADRGLWEQYF. CDR3 bases: TGTGCCAGCAGCCAAGAAGCTGACAGGGGGCTTTGGGAGCAGTACTTC.

The chain combines TRBV5-1 with TRBJ1-2, with a possible D match to TRBD1 (6 bases). This CDR3 has 17 residues. Germline assignment: CDR1 SGHRS and CDR2 YFSETQ. Trimming removed 0 bases from V and 7 bases from J, with 22 bases in between. The CDR3, as DNA: TGCGCCAGCAGCTTGGGGCCAGGGGATCAGACCGGAAGTGGCTACACCTTC. Amino acid sequence: CASSLGPGDQTGSGYTF.

The chain carries TRBV11-2 and TRBJ2-2; the D gene is possibly TRBD2 (6 bases). The V end lost 4 bases, the J end lost 3 bases, and 18 bases lay between the germline ends. The CDR3 loop spans 17 amino acids. Germline values: CDR1 SGHAT, CDR2 FQNNGV. CDR3 DNA: TGTGCCAGCAGCTCGCACTCCTGGGGGGAGGACACCGGGGAGCTGTTTTTT. Amino acids: CASSSHSWGEDTGELFF.

The chain combines TRBV5-4 with TRBJ1-2; D gene uncertain. V lost 1 base and J 0 bases, leaving 10 bases between the germline ends. This CDR3 is 15 amino acids long. Germline V lookup: CDR1 SGHNT, CDR2 YYREEE (reference sequence). Here the CDR3 reads CASSLPSKANYGYTF. The CDR3, as DNA: TGTGCCAGCAGCTTGCCGTCGAAAGCTAACTATGGCTACACCTTC.

The chain is built from TRBV5-1 and TRBJ2-7, with TRBD1 identical over 8 bases. CDR1 SGHRS and CDR2 YFSETQ come from the germline V gene. This CDR3 is built from 15 residues. Unmatched junction bases numbered 7, after V lost 4 bases and J lost 1 base. CDR3 bases: TGCGCCAGCAGCCTCGGGACAGGTCCGTCCTACGAGCAGTACTTC. It encodes CASSLGTGPSYEQYF.

This sequence joins TRBV30 and TRBJ2-1; 8 nucleotides line up with TRBD1. Losses at the gene ends were 5 bases for V and 6 bases for J; bases not matched to a gene: 3. Germline loops: CDR1 GTSNPN, CDR2 SVGIG (reference sequence). The CDR3 is 12 amino acids. The CDR3 reads CAWGQGGNEQFF. CDR3 nucleotides: TGTGCCTGGGGACAGGGAGGCAATGAGCAGTTCTTC.

The chain is built from TRBV7-9 and TRBJ2-7, with 9 nucleotides matching TRBD1. Germline-derived CDR1 and CDR2 are SEHNR and FQNEAQ (reference sequence). There are 14 residues in the CDR3. After removal of 0 bases from V and 3 bases from J, the junction contained 0 bases not matched to a gene. The CDR3, as DNA: TGTGCCAGCAGCTTAGCGGGACAGGGCTACGAGCAGTACTTC. Translation gives CASSLAGQGYEQYF.

The rearrangement uses TRBV7-6 and TRBJ2-2; 10 bases are a match to TRBD2. The germline CDR1 and CDR2 sequences are SGHVS and FNYEAQ. The CDR3 covers 15 residues. After removal of 4 bases from V and 5 bases from J, the junction contained 4 bases not matched to a gene. The DNA of the CDR3 is TGTGCCAGCAGCTCAGCGGGGGGGCTTACCGGGGAGCTGTTTTTT. Translating it yields CASSSAGGLTGELFF.